This T cell receptor (beta chain) was recovered during a study of Ad26.COV2.S vaccination and SARS-CoV-2 variants. The study, taken as a whole, reports: Total responses of T cells may have been underestimated by the analyses of TCR breadth and depth.

With respect to this clone: Its antigen is undetermined.

Germline trimming cut 4 bases from V and 5 bases from J; bases unmatched to any gene: 9. The CDR3 length is 16 residues. Looked up from germline, CDR1 is SGHNT and CDR2 is YYREEE (reference sequence). Sequencing used immunoSEQ multiplex PCR; TCRdb keeps in-frame clones, though not all of them. The sample includes 350,000 to 400,000 clones, approximately 91% of them seen just once. Treatment here: about 20 received Ad26.COV2.S at low or high dose, single or two shots; about 5 received placebo; per-sample allocation not given. Material that was analyzed had been drawn on day 63 after the first vaccine or placebo injection.

The rearrangement joins TRBV5-4 to TRBJ2-3; 11 nucleotides agree with TRBD1. This TCR came from a person between 18 and 59 years old who received the Ad26.COV2.S COVID-19 vaccine or a placebo. The material was peripheral blood, obtained in a trial of Ad26.COV2.S vaccine versus placebo. The CDR3 is CASSRAGQGVQDTQYF. As DNA, the CDR3 is TGTGCCAGCAGCCGTGCGGGACAGGGGGTTCAAGATACGCAGTATTTT.